Each of the 22 T cell receptor beta chains below was sequenced from the same sample in a study of T-cell memory formation after mild COVID-19. Using its own MiXCR run on the 5' RACE reads, TCRdb lists one record per CDR3 protein. The sample yields 300,000 to 400,000 distinct CDR3 sequences, roughly 13% seen once. The sample taken for sequencing was PBMCs or a T cell subset sorted from them (not recorded which). The receptors here all came from a man between 18 and 35 years old who had mild COVID-19 (a few samples of this study predate the infection). Cell type and time point are not known.

This rearrangement joins TRBV6-1 to TRBJ1-1; 8 nucleotides line up with TRBD1. The CDR3 is 16 amino acids. With 7 bases clipped from V and 1 base from J, the junction kept 11 bases outside the gene matches. Germline loops: CDR1 MNHNS, CDR2 SASEGT. This chain's CDR3 is CASITDRVWQNTEAFF. CDR3 sequence (DNA): TGTGCCAGCATTACGGACAGGGTCTGGCAGAACACTGAAGCTTTCTTT.

This clonotype came up many times. This CDR3 reads CASRLSTEAFF. CDR3 DNA sequence: TGCGCCAGCAGACTGTCCACTGAAGCTTTCTTT. This chain joins TRBV5-1 and TRBJ1-1; the D is unclear. The CDR3 consists of 11 residues. The V gene lost 5 bases and the J gene lost 4 bases, with 6 bases spanning the gap. Germline loops: CDR1 SGHRS, CDR2 YFSETQ.

There are many counts of this clonotype. The rearrangement joins TRBV3-1 to TRBJ1-2; 12 bases line up with TRBD1. V gave up 1 base and J gave up 7 bases; unmatched junction bases: 10. The CDR3 runs 17 residues. Germline assignment: CDR1 LGHDT and CDR2 YNNKEL (reference sequence). The CDR3 spells CASSQGTGTGGLFGYTF. Written as DNA, the CDR3 is TGTGCCAGCAGCCAAGGAACCGGGACAGGGGGCCTCTTTGGCTACACCTTC.

This clonotype was seen many times. The V and J genes are TRBV5-4 and TRBJ2-3; no definite D call. This CDR3 has 11 amino acids. CDR1 and CDR2 (germline): SGHNT, YYREEE (reference sequence). Trimming removed 4 bases at V and 4 bases at J, with 4 bases between. The CDR3 is CASSIADTQYF. The CDR3 DNA reads as TGTGCCAGCAGCATCGCAGATACGCAGTATTTT. The full variable domain, completed using reference TRBV5-4 and TRBJ2-3, is ETGVTQSPTHLIKTRGQQVTLRCSSQSGHNTVSWYQQALGQGPQFIFQYYREEENGRGNFPPRFSGLQFPNYSSELNVNALELDDSALYLCASSIADTQYFGPGTRLTVL.

This chain joins TRBV28 and TRBJ1-2, with D possibly being TRBD1 (5 bases). The ends were cut back, 6 bases at V and 4 bases at J, with 21 bases in the middle. Germline assignment: CDR1 MDHEN and CDR2 SYDVKM. The CDR3 is 16 residues long. The CDR3 is CASSTPGQTGGYGYTF. In DNA, the CDR3 is TGTGCCAGCAGCACGCCGGGGCAGACCGGGGGCTATGGCTACACCTTC.

This clonotype was seen more than once but under ten times. The chain recombines TRBV4-3 with TRBJ2-3; tentatively, D is TRBD2 (5 bases). The germline V and J ends were trimmed by 2 bases and 4 bases, with 16 bases remaining between them. There are 16 residues in the CDR3. The germline gives CDR1 LGHNA, CDR2 YSLEER. Here the CDR3 DNA reads TGCGCCAGCAGCCAAACCCGGGGTGCTTTTGCAGATACGCAGTATTTT. Its protein product is CASSQTRGAFADTQYF.

The rearrangement uses TRBV10-3 and TRBJ1-2, with D perhaps TRBD1 (5 bases). Germline V gene data show CDR1 as ENHRY and CDR2 as SYGVKD. Trimming removed 0 bases at V and 5 bases at J, with 13 bases between. The CDR3 runs 15 residues. In DNA, the CDR3 is TGTGCCATCAGTGAGTCCGGGGGAATACGGTATGGCTACACCTTC. It codes for CAISESGGIRYGYTF.

V and J are TRBV27 and TRBJ2-5, with 12 bases lining up with TRBD2. CDR3 length: 16 amino acids. V lost 5 bases, J lost 2 bases, and 6 bases stayed unmatched. CDR1 is MNHEY and CDR2 is SMNVEV in the germline V gene (reference sequence). The CDR3 protein is CASSLGTSGLQETQYF. The CDR3 region has the DNA TGTGCCAGCAGTCTCGGGACTAGCGGGTTACAAGAGACCCAGTACTTC.

This clonotype was counted only a few times. V gene TRBV5-1 combines with J gene TRBJ2-1; no firm D call. Germline V CDR1 and CDR2: SGHRS, YFSETQ. There are 16 residues in the CDR3. Between the trimmed V and J ends, which lost 7 bases and 9 bases, there was a span of 26 bases. CDR3 in DNA: TGCGCCAGCGCGCCTATGGCCACGGCCCAACCGATTGAGCAGTTCTTC. Its translation is CASAPMATAQPIEQFF.

This clonotype was seen a few times. The V and J genes are TRBV3-1 and TRBJ1-2; perhaps TRBD1 as D (5 bases). V was shortened by 3 bases and J by 7 bases, with 15 bases between the two germline ends. CDR3 size: 14 residues. The V gene's germline CDR1 is LGHDT and CDR2 YNNKEL (reference sequence). The CDR3 sequence: CASSHDGTFSGYTF. CDR3 DNA sequence: TGTGCCAGCAGCCACGACGGGACGTTCAGTGGCTACACCTTC.

This clonotype was recorded many times. The chain uses TRBV6-6 and TRBJ1-5, with D possibly TRBD1 on 5 matching bases. CDR1 MNHNY and CDR2 SVGAGI come from the germline V gene (reference sequence). Trimming stripped 6 bases from V and 0 bases from J, with 18 bases between. This CDR3 is 17 amino acids long. The CDR3 coding sequence is TGTGCCAGCAGCCCCCTCTCCAGGGCTCATAGCAATCAGCCCCAGCATTTT. It translates to CASSPLSRAHSNQPQHF.

The chain couples TRBV10-3 to TRBJ1-2; the D is unclear. The CDR3 covers 12 residues. Trimming removed 2 bases at V and 0 bases at J, with 1 base between. CDR1 and CDR2 from the germline V gene are ENHRY and SYGVKD. CDR3 region: CAISETNYGYTF. The DNA of the CDR3 is TGTGCCATCAGTGAGACTAACTATGGCTACACCTTC.

The V call is TRBV4-1, the J call TRBJ1-2, with D tentatively TRBD1 (5 bases). This CDR3 has 16 residues. V lost 1 base and J 0 bases, leaving 12 bases between the germline ends. The germline V gene encodes CDR1 MGHRA and CDR2 YSYEKL. The CDR3 DNA reads as TGCGCCAGCAGCCAAGTTCAGGGAAGCGCTAACTATGGCTACACCTTC. Translating gives CASSQVQGSANYGYTF.

This clonotype was recorded a few times. The chain is built from TRBV10-1 and TRBJ2-5; no reliable D call. The CDR3 consists of 13 residues. Germline V CDR1 and CDR2: WNHNN, SYGVQD (reference sequence). Trimming stripped 3 bases from V and 7 bases from J, with 12 bases between. Here the CDR3 reads CASSDYDLRTQYF. CDR3 nucleotide sequence: TGCGCCAGCAGTGACTACGACCTCCGGACCCAGTACTTC.

Many counts were recorded for this clonotype. The chain recombines TRBV7-9 with TRBJ2-5; 8 nucleotides match TRBD1. The CDR3 consists of 14 residues. The V gene end was trimmed by 1 base and the J gene end by 7 bases; junction bases not matched to a gene: 5. CDR1 SEHNR and CDR2 FQNEAQ come from the germline V gene (reference sequence). The CDR3 is CASSLDGQGVTQYF. The DNA for the CDR3 is TGTGCCAGCAGCTTAGATGGACAGGGAGTGACCCAGTACTTC.

Regarding this clonotype: A much larger clone differs from this one at a single base, so this may be a read error. The V call is TRBV7-2, the J call TRBJ2-4; 15 positions agree with TRBD2. V trimming: 5 bases; J trimming: 7 bases; junction bases outside the gene matches: 3. Germline assignment: CDR1 SGHTA and CDR2 FQGNSA. The CDR3 is 15 residues long. The CDR3 loop is CASSPGTSGGNIQYF. The CDR3 DNA sequence: TGTGCCAGCAGCCCCGGGACTAGCGGGGGGAACATTCAGTACTTC.

The chain couples TRBV28 to TRBJ2-7; possible D gene TRBD1, 6 bases. The CDR3 loop spans 14 amino acids. Germline loops: CDR1 MDHEN, CDR2 SYDVKM. V was pared by 2 bases and J by 7 bases, with 15 bases between. The CDR3 nucleotides are TGTGCCAGCAGTTTAAACAGGGTAATATCGGAGCAGTACGTC. Its protein is CASSLNRVISEQYV.

The genes are TRBV12-3 or TRBV12-4 and TRBJ1-5; D not resolved. V was shortened by 3 bases and J by 4 bases, with 10 bases between the two germline ends. The CDR3 covers 14 residues. Here the CDR3 reads CASSFRSQNQPQHF. In DNA, the CDR3 is TGTGCCAGCAGTTTCCGGTCCCAGAATCAGCCCCAGCATTTT.

This clonotype was detected a few times. This sequence joins TRBV7-3 and TRBJ2-1, with 8 bases lining up with TRBD2. With 2 bases clipped from V and 2 bases from J, the junction kept 5 bases outside the gene matches. Germline V gene data show CDR1 as SGHTA and CDR2 as FQGTGA. The CDR3 contains 16 residues. The DNA for the CDR3 is TGTGCCAGCAGCTTAGGGGAGCGGGGGCCCTACAATGAGCAGTTCTTC. This sequence encodes CASSLGERGPYNEQFF. Combining the CDR3 with reference TRBV7-3 and TRBJ2-1 gives the whole variable domain GAGVSQTPSNKVTEKGKYVELRCDPISGHTALYWYRQSLGQGPEFLIYFQGTGAADDSGLPNDRFFAVRPEGSVSTLKIQRTERGDSAVYLCASSLGERGPYNEQFFGPGTRLTVL.

The chain joins TRBV2 to TRBJ1-5, with a possible D match to TRBD1 (5 bases). CDR1 and CDR2 from the germline V gene are SNHLY and FYNNEI. V was pared by 7 bases and J by 4 bases, with 14 bases between. CDR3 length: 14 residues. The CDR3 DNA is TGTGCCAGCAAGATGCGGGAGGGGAATCAGCCCCAGCATTTT. This translates into CASKMREGNQPQHF.

This clonotype occurred many times. The chain is built from TRBV12-3 or TRBV12-4 and TRBJ1-1; D not resolved. Trimming removed 2 bases at V and 4 bases at J, with 14 bases between. The CDR3 spans 15 residues. Written as DNA, the CDR3 is TGTGCCAGCAGTTTACAGGCAGGCGGGATCACTGAAGCTTTCTTT. Translated: CASSLQAGGITEAFF.

This clonotype came up a few times. The chain is built from TRBV4-2 and TRBJ2-1; D perhaps matches TRBD1 (5 bases). Between the trimmed V and J ends, which lost 1 base and 9 bases, there was a span of 10 bases. Germline-derived CDR1 and CDR2 are LGHNA and YNFKEQ. The CDR3 is 13 amino acids. As DNA, the CDR3 is TGTGCCAGCAGCCAAGTCGAAGGGGCTGAGCAGTTCTTC. It codes for CASSQVEGAEQFF.